The 25 T cell receptor beta chains presented below share a single source sample, sequenced in a study of long-term antiretroviral therapy in people with HIV. Survey-level resolution applied to immunoSEQ assay v3.0. Sequenced by immunoSEQ multiplex PCR; TCRdb stores in-frame clones only, minus some. The profile covers roughly 20,000 clones, with approximately 86% appearing a single time and 10% to 13% taken by the ten largest. The material sequenced was unsorted PBMCs, taken 0.5 years after starting antiretroviral therapy. Source of these receptors: a man in his forties with HIV.

This clone appeared once. This chain connects TRBV28 to TRBJ1-1, with TRBD1 matching over 10 bases. The CDR3 loop spans 12 amino acids. With V trimmed by 9 bases and J by 11 bases, 9 bases remained unmatched. Germline CDR1 MDHEN, CDR2 SYDVKM. The CDR3 sequence is CASMRQGAGAFF. The CDR3 nucleotides read TGTGCCAGTATGAGACAGGGGGCTGGGGCTTTCTTT.

The J gene is TRBJ2-2, the V gene TRBV28; 10 bases fit TRBD2. V lost 7 bases to trimming and J lost 7 bases; unmatched junction nucleotides: 3. Germline loops: CDR1 MDHEN, CDR2 SYDVKM. The CDR3 has 13 residues. CDR3 nucleotide sequence: TGTGCCAGCATAGCGGGAGGTCGCGGGGAGCTGTTTTTT. This encodes CASIAGGRGELFF.

The CDR3 DNA reads TGTGCCATCAGTGAGACTAGCGGGGGAAAAGAGACCCAGTACTTC. Its translation is CAISETSGGKETQYF. The chain has TRBV10-3 and TRBJ2-5; TRBD2 matches at 11 bases. The germline V gene has CDR1 ENHRY and CDR2 SYGVKD. The CDR3 is made up of 15 amino acids. J was trimmed by 3 bases and V by 2 bases; bases with no gene match: 2.

This chain links TRBV7-6 with TRBJ2-5, with D perhaps TRBD1 (6 bases). Germline loops: CDR1 SGHVS, CDR2 FNYEAQ. The CDR3 has 12 residues. Trimming took off 2 bases at V and 5 bases at J, with 6 bases between the two ends. The CDR3 reads CASSLRGETQYF. Here the CDR3 DNA reads TGTGCCAGCAGCTTAAGGGGGGAGACCCAGTACTTC.

CDR3 bases: TGTGCCAGCAGCCATCACCCCCCAGGCACTGGAAACACCATATATTTT. Protein product: CASSHHPPGTGNTIYF. The genes are TRBV4-2 and TRBJ1-3, with D hard to call. The CDR3 is 16 residues long. CDR1 LGHNA and CDR2 YNFKEQ come from the germline V gene. The germline V and J ends were trimmed by 3 bases and 2 bases, with 14 bases remaining between them.

CDR3 DNA: TGTGCCAGCAGCTCCCAAGGTCCGAACACTGAAGCTTTCTTT. Translated, it gives CASSSQGPNTEAFF. This chain uses TRBV7-6 with TRBJ1-1; D unclear. The CDR3 has 14 residues. Germline CDR1 and CDR2: SGHVS and FNYEAQ. V lost 4 bases to trimming and J lost 1 base, with 10 bases between them.

The chain is built from TRBV19 and TRBJ2-1, with a weak D call TRBD2 (12 bases). Germline V CDR1 and CDR2: LNHDA, SQIVND (reference sequence). The CDR3 sequence is 17 residues long. With 5 bases removed from V and 8 bases from J, the gap between germline ends came to 25 bases. CDR3 in DNA: TGTGCCAGTAGTTGGACAGGGGGCAGGACTAGCGGGGATGAGCAGTTCTTC. Residues: CASSWTGGRTSGDEQFF.

CDR3 bases: TGTGCCAGCAGTGTAGTCCGGGACAGGGTCCACGAGCAGTACTTC. Protein product: CASSVVRDRVHEQYF. The chain links TRBV27 to TRBJ2-7, with 9 nucleotides matching TRBD1. With 5 bases clipped from V and 5 bases from J, the junction kept 10 bases outside the gene matches. This CDR3 region has 15 residues. Germline V gene data show CDR1 as MNHEY and CDR2 as SMNVEV (reference sequence).

V is TRBV6-6 and J is TRBJ2-7; a weak D match, TRBD1 (6 bases). Germline V gene lookup returns CDR1 MNHNY and CDR2 SVGAGI (reference sequence). The V gene lost 7 bases and the J gene lost 2 bases, with 9 bases spanning the gap. CDR3 size: 12 residues. The chain's CDR3 is CASTGAAYEQYF. The CDR3 nucleotides are TGTGCCAGCACAGGGGCTGCCTACGAGCAGTACTTC.

This clone was picked up one time. The chain employs TRBV15 and TRBJ2-6; D assignment may be TRBD1 or TRBD2 (5 bases each). Trimming left V 8 bases short and J 1 base short, with 12 bases between. The CDR3 extends over 15 amino acids. Germline values: CDR1 LNHNV, CDR2 YYDKDF (reference sequence). The CDR3 region is CATLPRESGANVLTF. CDR3 DNA: TGTGCCACCCTACCCAGGGAGTCTGGGGCCAACGTCCTGACTTTC.

This chain uses TRBV5-4 with TRBJ2-3; 11 bases line up with TRBD2. Per the germline V gene, CDR1 is SGHNT and CDR2 is YYREEE (reference sequence). Germline trimming cut 4 bases from V and 1 base from J; bases unmatched to any gene: 5. The CDR3 runs to 16 residues. CDR3 protein: CASSQLAGVGTDTQYF. The CDR3 region has the DNA TGTGCCAGCAGCCAACTAGCGGGGGTGGGCACAGATACGCAGTATTTT. Looking up the rest from reference TRBV5-4 and TRBJ2-3 gives the full variable domain: ETGVTQSPTHLIKTRGQQVTLRCSSQSGHNTVSWYQQALGQGPQFIFQYYREEENGRGNFPPRFSGLQFPNYSSELNVNALELDDSALYLCASSQLAGVGTDTQYFGPGTRLTVL.

The chain joins TRBV5-6 to TRBJ2-7; D is perhaps TRBD2 (5 bases). The germline gives CDR1 SGHDT, CDR2 YYEEEE. This CDR3 contains 17 residues. The germline V and J ends were trimmed by 5 bases and 3 bases, with 24 bases remaining between them. The CDR3 loop is CASSPPTRLFTGYEQYF. The CDR3, as DNA: TGTGCCAGCAGTCCTCCAACTAGGCTTTTCACCGGCTACGAGCAGTACTTC.

The V gene is TRBV29-1, the J gene TRBJ1-4; D is perhaps TRBD1 (5 bases). Looked up from germline, CDR1 is SQVTM and CDR2 is ANQGSEA. The CDR3 totals 13 residues. Deletions cut 4 bases from V and 7 bases from J, with 13 bases between. The CDR3 loop is CSVVAGVGEKLFF. For the CDR3, the DNA is TGCAGCGTTGTAGCGGGGGTGGGTGAAAAACTGTTTTTT.

This clone was seen a handful of times. V gene TRBV6-6 combines with J gene TRBJ2-7; D uncertain. Trimming took off 7 bases at V and 0 bases at J, with 7 bases between the two ends. This CDR3 region has 12 residues. Germline-derived CDR1 and CDR2 are MNHNY and SVGAGI (reference sequence). Here the CDR3 reads CASTATSYEQYF. In DNA, the CDR3 is TGTGCCAGCACGGCTACCTCCTACGAGCAGTACTTC.

This rearrangement joins TRBV4-2 to TRBJ2-7; D is undetermined. Germline CDR1 LGHNA, CDR2 YNFKEQ. The ends were cut back, 1 base at V and 5 bases at J, with 12 bases in the middle. The CDR3 extends over 14 amino acids. The CDR3 is CASSQGLPGHEQYF. The DNA for the CDR3 is TGTGCCAGCAGCCAAGGTCTTCCGGGCCACGAGCAGTACTTC.

By sample share, this clone is medium-sized. This sequence joins TRBV4-1 and TRBJ2-7, with D perhaps matching TRBD2 (6 bases). The CDR3 has 17 amino acids. Germline-derived CDR1 and CDR2 are MGHRA and YSYEKL. Deletions cut 4 bases from V and 3 bases from J, with 22 bases between. The CDR3 DNA follows: TGCGCCAGCAGCCCGCATGCCCTCGGGAGATTTTACTACGAGCAGTACTTC. This encodes CASSPHALGRFYYEQYF.

The chain links TRBV18 to TRBJ2-7; the D gene is possibly TRBD1 (6 bases). V was clipped by 0 bases and J by 8 bases, with 14 bases between them. The CDR3 has 14 amino acids. The V gene's germline CDR1 is KGHSH and CDR2 LQKENI. The CDR3 loop reads CASSPPGASFKQYF. CDR3 sequence (DNA): TGTGCCAGCTCACCACCGGGGGCTAGCTTTAAGCAGTACTTC.

J is TRBJ2-3 and V is TRBV5-1; D might be TRBD1 or TRBD2, each matching 5 bases. The V and J ends lost 0 bases and 2 bases respectively, with 10 bases between them. There are 15 residues in the CDR3. CDR1 is SGHRS, CDR2 YFSETQ, per germline. This CDR3 is CASSLVGDVTDTQYF. The DNA of the CDR3 is TGCGCCAGCAGCTTGGTAGGGGACGTCACAGATACGCAGTATTTT.

This clone appeared once. The chain joins TRBV28 to TRBJ2-7; D remains ambiguous. CDR3 size: 14 residues. V was shortened by 5 bases and J by 2 bases, with 13 bases between the two germline ends. CDR1 and CDR2 (germline): MDHEN, SYDVKM. CDR3 nucleotides: TGTGCCAGCAGTGAAGACCCACTTCCCTACGAGCAGTACTTC. It encodes CASSEDPLPYEQYF.

The rearrangement links TRBV9 to TRBJ2-3; possibly TRBD1 for D (6 bases). This CDR3 spans 16 amino acids. Trimming took 3 bases from V and 3 from J, leaving 17 bases between them. CDR1 and CDR2 from the germline V gene are SGDLS and YYNGEE. CDR3 residues: CASSAKSWDKTDTQYF. Here the CDR3 DNA reads TGTGCCAGCAGCGCGAAGTCCTGGGACAAAACAGATACGCAGTATTTT.

The chain employs TRBV12-5 and TRBJ1-5; TRBD1 might be the D (6 bases). The germline V and J ends were trimmed by 6 bases and 1 base, with 16 bases remaining between them. The CDR3 runs to 16 residues. Germline CDR1 reads LGHNT; CDR2 reads FRNRAP. The CDR3 sequence is CASGYLLGGSNQPQHF. The CDR3 DNA reads TGTGCTAGTGGGTATCTCTTAGGGGGGAGCAATCAGCCCCAGCATTTT.

V is TRBV9 and J is TRBJ1-1, with no clear D. V dropped 0 bases and J dropped 4 bases, with 7 bases sitting between them. The V gene's germline CDR1 is SGDLS and CDR2 YYNGEE. The CDR3 is 13 amino acids. The CDR3 nucleotides read TGTGCCAGCAGCGTAGCGATGTCCACTGAAGCTTTCTTT. Its translation: CASSVAMSTEAFF.

The V gene is TRBV7-3, the J gene TRBJ1-2, with D possibly being TRBD1 (6 bases). The CDR3 is made up of 16 amino acids. Trimming left V 2 bases short and J 0 bases short, with 13 bases between. Germline loops: CDR1 SGHTA, CDR2 FQGTGA. The CDR3 loop is CASSLSTGPTNYGYTF. The CDR3 nucleotides read TGTGCCAGCAGCTTATCGACAGGCCCTACTAACTATGGCTACACCTTC.

CDR3 loop: CASSLDREYSGELFF. The CDR3 DNA follows: TGTGCCAGCAGTTTGGACAGGGAATACAGCGGGGAGCTGTTTTTT. The chain uses TRBV28 and TRBJ2-2; 8 nucleotides align to TRBD1. CDR3 size: 15 residues. CDR1 and CDR2 (germline): MDHEN, SYDVKM. Germline trimming cut 3 bases from V and 7 bases from J; bases unmatched to any gene: 7.

By sample share, this clone is medium-sized. V is TRBV6-6 and J is TRBJ2-7; no reliable D call. Looked up from germline, CDR1 is MNHNY and CDR2 is SVGAGI (reference sequence). The ends were cut back, 2 bases at V and 2 bases at J, with 7 bases in the middle. The CDR3 length is 13 residues. The DNA for the CDR3 is TGTGCCAGCAGTTACCATGCAGCCTACGAGCAGTACTTC. It translates to CASSYHAAYEQYF.